Here is one TCR beta chain with its context. The antigen is undetermined. Trimming removed 0 bases at V and 5 bases at J, with 12 bases between. Germline V CDR1 and CDR2: SGDLS, YYNGEE. This CDR3 contains 15 residues. This sample stems from a study of shared clonotypes between healthy human individuals. Study observations and caveats: In contrast to clonotypes shared by all four donors, non-shared clonotypes had lower generation probabilities.

Sequencing was performed with immunoSEQ multiplex PCR; in TCRdb, only in-frame clones are kept and a portion is missing. The table records about 2.1 million clones, about 93% of them present only once. Naive CD8 isolation took CD45RO-negative cells positively selected for CCR7 and excluded terminally differentiated effector memory CD45RA+ cells. The TCR sequence derives from a young man in good health. Some clones in this sample may be carry-over from other donors' samples. The rearrangement joins TRBV9 to TRBJ1-3, with a weak D call TRBD1 (5 bases). The sample taken for sequencing was naive CD8+ T cells from PBMCs. This CDR3 is CASSVEGRDRNTIYF. CDR3 sequence (DNA): TGTGCCAGCAGCGTAGAGGGCAGGGATCGAAACACCATATATTTT.